The next 27 T cell receptor beta chains were all read from a single sample in a study of CD8 T cells in ankylosing spondylitis. TCRdb re-derived calls from the 5' RACE reads in MiXCR, one entry per CDR3 protein. There are a few hundred thousand distinct CDR3 sequences in the sample; about a sixth occur only once, and around a third lies in the top ten. The sequenced material came from blood, either unsorted or a sorted T cell fraction (not recorded which). These receptors all come from a male donor with ankylosing spondylitis or in good health (not recorded which).

This clonotype was recorded at least ten times. The rearrangement links TRBV27 to TRBJ2-7, with 14 positions matching TRBD2. The CDR3 has 15 amino acids. V trimming: 5 bases; J trimming: 6 bases; junction bases outside the gene matches: 6. Germline assignment: CDR1 MNHEY and CDR2 SMNVEV (reference sequence). In DNA form, the CDR3 reads TGTGCCAGCAGTCCCGGGACTAGCGGGAGTGGCGAGCAGTACTTC. This gives the protein CASSPGTSGSGEQYF.

The chain carries TRBV29-1 and TRBJ2-3; TRBD1 matches 7 bases. The length of the CDR3 is 15 residues. The V and J ends lost 5 bases and 4 bases, in that order; junction bases with no gene match: 12. The germline V gene encodes CDR1 SQVTM and CDR2 ANQGSEA. The CDR3 bases are TGCAGCGTTCCAGGCAGGGGGTTAGGCGCAGATACGCAGTATTTT. As protein: CSVPGRGLGADTQYF.

This clonotype was seen more than once but under ten times. This chain uses TRBV7-6 with TRBJ2-7; D perhaps matches TRBD1 (5 bases). This CDR3 is built from 15 residues. The V end lost 1 base, the J end lost 6 bases, and 16 bases lay between the germline ends. The germline V gene encodes CDR1 SGHVS and CDR2 FNYEAQ. CDR3 region: CASSLEFSGLSEQYF. CDR3 nucleotides: TGTGCCAGCAGCTTAGAGTTTTCAGGGTTGAGCGAGCAGTACTTC. The whole variable domain, filled in from reference TRBV7-6 and TRBJ2-7, reads GAGVSQSPRYKVTKRGQDVALRCDPISGHVSLYWYRQALGQGPEFLTYFNYEAQQDKSGLPNDRFSAERPEGSISTLTIQRTEQRDSAMYRCASSLEFSGLSEQYFGPGTRLTVT.

The J gene is TRBJ2-7, the V gene TRBV18; weak D call: TRBD2 (6 bases). The CDR3 is 14 residues long. The germline CDR1 and CDR2 sequences are KGHSH and LQKENI. V lost 4 bases and J lost 4, with 14 bases in between. CDR3 protein: CASSHGDSSYEQYF. As DNA, the CDR3 is TGTGCCAGCTCACATGGGGACTCGTCGTACGAGCAGTACTTC.

The table lists this clonotype with a count of one. This rearrangement joins TRBV29-1 to TRBJ2-2, with D perhaps being TRBD1 or TRBD2 (6 bases each). The CDR3 is made up of 15 amino acids. The germline V gene has CDR1 SQVTM and CDR2 ANQGSEA. The ends were cut back, 4 bases at V and 0 bases at J, with 12 bases in the middle. The CDR3 sequence is CSVVRGDSNTGELFF. In DNA, the CDR3 is TGCAGCGTTGTAAGGGGGGACTCGAACACCGGGGAGCTGTTTTTT.

This CDR3 is CASSHWIQRSYEQYF. CDR3 bases: TGTGCCAGCAGCCACTGGATCCAGCGCTCCTACGAGCAGTACTTC. This chain joins TRBV5-4 and TRBJ2-7; the D is unclear. The CDR3 sequence is 15 residues long. The germline CDR1 and CDR2 sequences are SGHNT and YYREEE (reference sequence). V lost 4 bases, J lost 0 bases, and 14 bases lay in between.

There are a few counts of this clonotype. The chain joins TRBV6-1 to TRBJ2-1; 7 bases line up with TRBD2. J lost 0 bases, V lost 7 bases, and 0 bases had no gene match. CDR3 length: 13 residues. Germline-derived CDR1 and CDR2 are MNHNS and SASEGT. CDR3 sequence: CASTSGSYNEQFF. In DNA, the CDR3 is TGTGCCAGCACTAGCGGCTCCTACAATGAGCAGTTCTTC.

This chain connects TRBV29-1 to TRBJ2-1; tentatively, D is TRBD1 (6 bases). Germline loops: CDR1 SQVTM, CDR2 ANQGSEA. The CDR3 contains 14 residues. Trimming shortened V by 1 base and J by 7 bases, and 14 bases separated the two germline ends. The CDR3, as DNA: TGCAGCGTTGAAGTACAGGGTGTGGTTAATGAGCAGTTCTTC. This codes for CSVEVQGVVNEQFF.

The chain couples TRBV4-1 to TRBJ1-1; 10 bases fit TRBD1. The CDR3 totals 13 residues. CDR1 MGHRA and CDR2 YSYEKL come from the germline V gene. Germline trimming cut 5 bases from V and 5 bases from J; bases unmatched to any gene: 2. DNA for the CDR3: TGCGCCAGCAGCTGGACAGGGGGGACTGAAGCTTTCTTT. It yields the protein CASSWTGGTEAFF.

This sequence joins TRBV5-6 and TRBJ2-3; the D gene is possibly TRBD1 (6 bases). Germline lookup yields CDR1 SGHDT and CDR2 YYEEEE. The CDR3 totals 16 residues. Trimming took 0 bases from V and 0 from J, leaving 11 bases between them. CDR3: CASSLGSGASTDTQYF. The DNA for the CDR3 is TGTGCCAGCAGCTTGGGCTCAGGGGCTAGCACAGATACGCAGTATTTT.

This clonotype appeared a few times. The chain links TRBV15 to TRBJ1-5; D is uncertain. The CDR3 runs 14 residues. CDR1 is LNHNV, CDR2 YYDKDF, per germline (reference sequence). Trimming stripped 1 base from V and 4 bases from J, with 8 bases between. Here the CDR3 reads CATSRGGPNQPQHF. The CDR3 nucleotides are TGTGCCACCAGCAGAGGGGGTCCAAATCAGCCCCAGCATTTT.

V usage is TRBV14 and J usage is TRBJ2-7, with D unclear. The CDR3 is 12 amino acids. The V gene lost 2 bases and the J gene lost 3 bases, with 5 bases spanning the gap. Germline V gives CDR1 SGHDN, CDR2 FVKESK. The CDR3 reads CASSQLDYEQYF. The CDR3 DNA sequence: TGTGCCAGCAGCCAACTGGACTACGAGCAGTACTTC.

This clonotype was seen ten or more times. This chain links TRBV6-2 or TRBV6-3 with TRBJ2-7; D is unclear. CDR1 and CDR2 from the germline V gene are MNHEY and SVGEGT. The CDR3 extends over 13 amino acids. V shed 2 bases and J shed 4 bases, with 9 bases lying between them. The CDR3, as DNA: TGTGCCAGCAGTTACGTTGGATTTTACGAGCAGTACTTC. Its protein product is CASSYVGFYEQYF.

J is TRBJ2-2 and V is TRBV12-3 or TRBV12-4, with D perhaps TRBD2 (5 bases). The V end lost 6 bases, the J end lost 1 base, and 18 bases lay between the germline ends. This CDR3 region has 17 residues. CDR3 residues: CASRRDGDRENTGELFF. DNA for the CDR3: TGTGCCAGCAGACGTGACGGGGATCGGGAGAACACCGGGGAGCTGTTTTTT.

This chain joins TRBV18 and TRBJ2-7; possible D gene TRBD2, 6 bases. CDR1 and CDR2 (germline): KGHSH, LQKENI. There are 16 residues in the CDR3. V was shortened by 2 bases and J by 7 bases, with 21 bases between the two germline ends. CDR3 in DNA: TGTGCCAGCTCACCAAGGTCTAGCGAGCTGCTCTTGGAGCAGTACTTC. This codes for CASSPRSSELLLEQYF.

The rearrangement joins TRBV12-3 or TRBV12-4 to TRBJ2-1; a weak D match, TRBD2 (7 bases). The CDR3 sequence is 15 residues long. V gave up 1 base and J gave up 8 bases, with 15 bases separating them. CDR3 residues: CASSLELSGGDEQFF. As DNA, the CDR3 is TGTGCCAGCAGTTTAGAGTTGTCGGGGGGCGATGAGCAGTTCTTC.

This clonotype was seen a handful of times. The V and J genes are TRBV4-1 and TRBJ2-2; D is ambiguous. V lost 2 bases, J lost 0 bases, and 10 bases lay in between. Per the germline V gene, CDR1 is MGHRA and CDR2 is YSYEKL. The CDR3 covers 16 residues. CDR3 sequence reads: CASSQSSVANTGELFF. Here the CDR3 DNA reads TGCGCCAGCAGCCAAAGCAGCGTAGCGAACACCGGGGAGCTGTTTTTT.

The table lists this clonotype with many counts. The chain carries TRBV4-3 and TRBJ2-1; D gene unclear. The germline CDR1 and CDR2 sequences are LGHNA and YSLEER. This CDR3 has 13 residues. The V gene lost 0 bases and the J gene lost 9 bases, with 9 bases spanning the gap. CDR3 DNA: TGCGCCAGCAGCCAAGATAGAGACGGTGAGCAGTTCTTC. Its protein product is CASSQDRDGEQFF.

This chain joins TRBV12-3 or TRBV12-4 and TRBJ2-3; TRBD2 aligns across 10 bases. Trimming at V came to 6 bases and at J to 4 bases, leaving 10 bases not matched to a gene. This CDR3 region has 16 residues. The CDR3 sequence: CASRPTLAGDSDTQYF. The CDR3 nucleotides read TGTGCCAGCAGGCCAACTCTAGCGGGAGATTCAGATACGCAGTATTTT.

In nucleotides, the CDR3 is TGTGCCACCAGTGACCGGAGGACTAGCGGCTCCTACAATGAGCAGTTCTTC. Residues: CATSDRRTSGSYNEQFF. This rearrangement joins TRBV24-1 to TRBJ2-1; 10 bases fit TRBD2. Germline trimming cut 4 bases from V and 0 bases from J; bases unmatched to any gene: 5. CDR3 length: 17 amino acids. Germline values: CDR1 KGHDR, CDR2 SFDVKD.

The chain combines TRBV7-6 with TRBJ2-7; the D gene is possibly TRBD1 (6 bases). There are 17 residues in the CDR3. Trimming left V 0 bases short and J 5 bases short, with 20 bases between. Per the germline V gene, CDR1 is SGHVS and CDR2 is FNYEAQ. The CDR3 protein is CASSLALWGQESDEQYF. CDR3 in DNA: TGTGCCAGCAGCTTAGCGCTTTGGGGACAAGAGTCGGACGAGCAGTACTTC.

This clonotype has a count of ten or more. The rearrangement joins TRBV4-1 to TRBJ1-1; D call uncertain. With 3 bases removed from V and 7 bases from J, the gap between germline ends came to 12 bases. The CDR3 covers 13 residues. Per the germline V gene, CDR1 is MGHRA and CDR2 is YSYEKL. The CDR3 protein is CASSQGGRDEAFF. CDR3 bases: TGCGCCAGCAGCCAGGGCGGACGGGATGAAGCTTTCTTT.

J is TRBJ2-2 and V is TRBV13; TRBD1 agrees at 7 bases. CDR3 size: 15 residues. In germline, CDR1 is PRHDT, CDR2 FYEKMQ (reference sequence). V dropped 5 bases and J dropped 2; count of bases not matched to a gene: 5. CDR3: CASSPLGGNTGELFF. CDR3 bases: TGTGCCAGCAGCCCCCTAGGGGGCAACACCGGGGAGCTGTTTTTT.

The V and J genes are TRBV5-1 and TRBJ2-5, with TRBD2 matching over 7 bases. CDR1 is SGHRS and CDR2 is YFSETQ in the germline V gene. This CDR3 has 16 amino acids. Trimming at V came to 4 bases and at J to 0 bases, leaving 9 bases not matched to a gene. CDR3: CASSPLGSGYQETQYF. The CDR3 DNA reads TGCGCCAGCAGCCCCCTTGGTAGCGGGTACCAAGAGACCCAGTACTTC.

The CDR3 sequence is CSGEGVSHEQFF. In nucleotides, the CDR3 is TGCAGCGGAGAGGGCGTTTCCCATGAGCAGTTCTTC. This chain uses TRBV29-1 with TRBJ2-1; D is possibly TRBD2 (5 bases). Trimming removed 7 bases from V and 8 bases from J, with 15 bases in between. The CDR3 contains 12 residues. Germline CDR1 is SQVTM and CDR2 is ANQGSEA.

J is TRBJ2-7 and V is TRBV4-1; D remains ambiguous. The CDR3 has 14 residues. Germline-derived CDR1 and CDR2 are MGHRA and YSYEKL. The germline V and J ends were trimmed by 1 base and 5 bases, with 12 bases remaining between them. The CDR3 DNA sequence: TGCGCCAGCAGCCAAGTCGAAAGGGTTCACGAGCAGTACTTC. Its translation: CASSQVERVHEQYF.

This sequence joins TRBV3-1 and TRBJ2-7; unclear D gene. The CDR3 is 14 residues long. The V end lost 1 base, the J end lost 2 bases, and 9 bases lay between the germline ends. CDR1 LGHDT and CDR2 YNNKEL come from the germline V gene (reference sequence). CDR3 loop: CASSQALTAYEQYF. CDR3 nucleotides: TGTGCCAGCAGCCAAGCCCTCACAGCCTACGAGCAGTACTTC.